These 17 T cell receptor beta chains were all obtained from the same sample, sequenced in a study of neurological immune-mediated disorders. Regarding time point: longitudinal time-point 3. Each CDR3 protein is one row after TCRdb ran MiXCR on the 5' RACE reads. The data hold about 80,000 distinct CDR3 sequences, with approximately 4.3% observed a single time. Sequencing input: PBMCs. The source is a woman aged 60-75 years with multiple sclerosis.

This clonotype has a count of ten or more. The chain couples TRBV5-1 to TRBJ1-4; D is uncertain. CDR1 and CDR2 from the germline V gene are SGHRS and YFSETQ. Trimming took 0 bases from V and 2 from J, leaving 2 bases between them. The CDR3 consists of 13 residues. This chain's CDR3 is CASSLVTNEKLFF. The DNA for the CDR3 is TGCGCCAGCAGCTTGGTGACTAATGAAAAACTGTTTTTT.

The sample holds many counts of this clonotype. V and J are TRBV12-3 or TRBV12-4 and TRBJ1-1, with 9 bases identical to TRBD1. The CDR3 spans 16 residues. With 6 bases clipped from V and 5 bases from J, the junction kept 13 bases outside the gene matches. Here the CDR3 reads CASSRGQGRVGTEAFF. In nucleotides, the CDR3 is TGTGCCAGCAGCCGCGGACAGGGGCGAGTTGGTACTGAAGCTTTCTTT.

This clonotype was seen ten or more times. This rearrangement joins TRBV12-3 or TRBV12-4 to TRBJ2-4; 7 nucleotides agree with TRBD1. The V segment lost 5 bases and the J segment 2 bases; nucleotides outside the gene matches: 9. The CDR3 consists of 16 residues. The CDR3 is CASSGGQVGSKNIQYF. In DNA, the CDR3 is TGTGCCAGCAGTGGCGGACAGGTGGGATCCAAAAACATTCAGTACTTC.

This clonotype came up many times. This rearrangement joins TRBV27 to TRBJ1-1; D possibly corresponds to TRBD1 (5 bases). V was clipped by 3 bases and J by 6 bases, with 17 bases between them. This CDR3 comprises 15 residues. CDR1 is MNHEY and CDR2 is SMNVEV in the germline V gene (reference sequence). The CDR3 spells CASSFYGREVAEAFF. CDR3 coding DNA: TGTGCCAGCAGTTTTTACGGCAGGGAGGTTGCTGAAGCTTTCTTT.

This clonotype was counted at least ten times. V usage is TRBV3-1 and J usage is TRBJ2-1; D possibly uses TRBD1 or TRBD2 (6 bases each). Looked up from germline, CDR1 is LGHDT and CDR2 is YNNKEL (reference sequence). CDR3 length: 15 residues. V lost 1 base and J lost 7, with 14 bases in between. The CDR3 is CASSQGPQGGNEQFF. DNA for the CDR3: TGTGCCAGCAGCCAAGGTCCTCAAGGGGGGAATGAGCAGTTCTTC.

This clonotype has at least ten counts. The rearrangement uses TRBV7-8 and TRBJ2-4; D remains ambiguous. The CDR3 covers 13 residues. The V gene lost 5 bases and the J gene lost 9 bases, with 14 bases spanning the gap. Per germline, CDR1 SGHVS and CDR2 FQNEAQ. The CDR3 nucleotides are TGTGCCAGCAGCCAAAACTCCAAACGCATTCAGTACTTC. This gives the protein CASSQNSKRIQYF.

This clonotype was recorded many times. The chain links TRBV5-1 to TRBJ1-1, with a weak D call TRBD1 (6 bases). The CDR3 contains 14 residues. V was clipped by 4 bases and J by 11 bases, with 21 bases between them. Germline V lookup: CDR1 SGHRS, CDR2 YFSETQ. In DNA, the CDR3 is TGCGCCAGCAGCGGGGGCGGGCAGGGGCGATGGGCTTTCTTT. Its protein is CASSGGGQGRWAFF. The complete variable domain, with remaining parts taken from reference TRBV5-1 and TRBJ1-1, reads KAGVTQTPRYLIKTRGQQVTLSCSPISGHRSVSWYQQTPGQGLQFLFEYFSETQRNKGNFPGRFSGRQFSNSRSEMNVSTLELGDSALYLCASSGGGQGRWAFFGQGTRLTVV.

In this sample, this clonotype turned up many times. CDR3 nucleotides: TGTGCCAGCAGCGTAGTCGAGGGATCCTACGAGCAGTACTTC. Protein product: CASSVVEGSYEQYF. This sequence joins TRBV9 and TRBJ2-7; a possible D gene is TRBD2 (5 bases). CDR1 and CDR2 from the germline V gene are SGDLS and YYNGEE. The CDR3 contains 14 residues. V was shortened by 0 bases and J by 1 base, with 8 bases between the two germline ends.

There are many counts of this clonotype. The chain carries TRBV5-1 and TRBJ1-2, with TRBD1 identical over 8 bases. V was pared by 0 bases and J by 0 bases, with 4 bases of the junction left unmatched. The CDR3 is 16 residues long. Looked up from germline, CDR1 is SGHRS and CDR2 is YFSETQ. The CDR3 loop reads CASSLDRGTANYGYTF. In DNA, the CDR3 is TGCGCCAGCAGCTTGGACAGGGGGACGGCTAACTATGGCTACACCTTC.

At least ten counts were recorded for this clonotype. The chain recombines TRBV3-1 with TRBJ1-1; D is unclear. CDR1 is LGHDT, CDR2 YNNKEL, per germline (reference sequence). There are 14 residues in the CDR3. The V end lost 1 base, the J end lost 5 bases, and 11 bases lay between the germline ends. CDR3: CASSQGWTGTEAFF. For the CDR3, the DNA is TGTGCCAGCAGCCAAGGGTGGACGGGGACTGAAGCTTTCTTT. Filled out from reference TRBV3-1 and TRBJ1-1, the complete variable domain reads DTAVSQTPKYLVTQMGNDKSIKCEQNLGHDTMYWYKQDSKKFLKIMFSYNNKELIINETVPNRFSPKSPDKAHLNLHINSLELGDSAVYFCASSQGWTGTEAFFGQGTRLTVV.

Ten or more counts support this clonotype. The chain links TRBV7-6 to TRBJ2-1, with 7 bases lining up with TRBD1. This CDR3 is built from 16 residues. V gave up 5 bases and J gave up 0 bases; unmatched junction bases: 7. The germline gives CDR1 SGHVS, CDR2 FNYEAQ. CDR3 loop: CASSPWTGISYNEQFF. CDR3 bases: TGTGCCAGCAGCCCCTGGACAGGCATCTCCTACAATGAGCAGTTCTTC.

This clonotype was seen many times. The chain has TRBV11-3 and TRBJ2-3; TRBD2 aligns across 13 bases. Germline CDR1 is SGHNT and CDR2 is YENEEA. This CDR3 comprises 16 residues. The junction had 3 bases not matched to a gene; V was cut back by 3 bases and J by 3 bases. CDR3 DNA: TGTGCCAGCAGCTTCGGGACTAGCGGGGAAACAGATACGCAGTATTTT. Amino acid sequence: CASSFGTSGETDTQYF.

This clonotype was counted many times. This chain links TRBV6-5 with TRBJ1-4; no definite D call. V was pared by 7 bases and J by 7 bases, with 13 bases between. Per the germline V gene, CDR1 is MNHEY and CDR2 is SVGAGI. CDR3 length: 13 residues. CDR3 nucleotide sequence: TGTGCCAGCATGCGTCTCCCCCGTGAAAAACTGTTTTTT. Encoded protein: CASMRLPREKLFF.

This clonotype showed up many times. The chain has TRBV5-1 and TRBJ2-1; D possibly matches TRBD1 or TRBD2 (5 bases each). Germline assignment: CDR1 SGHRS and CDR2 YFSETQ. This CDR3 has 15 residues. Trimming shortened V by 1 base and J by 7 bases, and 15 bases separated the two germline ends. The CDR3: CASSLRDRLMNEQFF. The CDR3 region has the DNA TGCGCCAGCAGCTTGCGAGACAGACTAATGAATGAGCAGTTCTTC. The full variable domain, with the rest looked up from reference TRBV5-1 and TRBJ2-1, is KAGVTQTPRYLIKTRGQQVTLSCSPISGHRSVSWYQQTPGQGLQFLFEYFSETQRNKGNFPGRFSGRQFSNSRSEMNVSTLELGDSALYLCASSLRDRLMNEQFFGPGTRLTVL.

The rearrangement joins TRBV6-1 to TRBJ2-5; 10 nucleotides match TRBD2. V was pared by 0 bases and J by 2 bases, with 12 bases of the junction left unmatched. Germline CDR1 and CDR2: MNHNS and SASEGT. The CDR3 sequence is 19 residues long. The CDR3 spells CASSEAFIRTSGKQETQYF. In DNA form, the CDR3 reads TGTGCCAGCAGTGAAGCTTTTATCAGAACTAGCGGGAAACAAGAGACCCAGTACTTC.

The CDR3 loop reads CAWEQQNQPQHF. CDR3 nucleotide sequence: TGTGCCTGGGAACAGCAGAATCAGCCCCAGCATTTT. V and J are TRBV30 and TRBJ1-5; D unclear. Germline lookup yields CDR1 GTSNPN and CDR2 SVGIG (reference sequence). CDR3 length equals 12 residues. The V end lost 5 bases, the J end lost 4 bases, and 9 bases lay between the germline ends. The variable domain in full, completed from reference TRBV30 and TRBJ1-5, reads SQTIHQWPATLVQPVGSPLSLECTVEGTSNPNLYWYRQAAGRGLQLLFYSVGIGQISSEVPQNLSASRPQDRQFILSSKKLLLSDSGFYLCAWEQQNQPQHFGDGTRLSIL.

This clonotype was counted at least ten times. V usage is TRBV5-1 and J usage is TRBJ2-3; no definite D call. The length of the CDR3 is 16 residues. Germline loops: CDR1 SGHRS, CDR2 YFSETQ. Trimming took off 0 bases at V and 2 bases at J, with 13 bases between the two ends. CDR3 sequence (DNA): TGCGCCAGCAGCTTGGGACTCGGTCGGGTCACAGATACGCAGTATTTT. Amino acid sequence: CASSLGLGRVTDTQYF.